This T cell receptor (beta chain) comes out of a study of HIV-infected patients and healthy controls. This clonotype was seen many times. Its antigen is undetermined. About 480 ng RNA was reverse transcribed with alpha and beta constant-region primers. Alpha and beta chain libraries were made separately by chain-specific third strand synthesis with multiplexing indices. A 5' RACE adapter with a random hexamer and the SP2 primer site was joined to cDNA. Using its own MiXCR run on the 5' RACE reads, TCRdb lists one record per CDR3 protein. The repertoire consists of 8,000 to 10,000 distinct CDR3 sequences, with around 8.2% occurring once and the leading ten covering roughly a third. The repertoire came from unfractionated whole blood and reflected all unsorted peripheral T cells. The V segment lost 6 bases and the J segment 4 bases; nucleotides outside the gene matches: 10. The length of the CDR3 is 15 residues. CDR1 and CDR2 from the germline V gene are DFQATT and SNEGSKA (reference sequence).

The study's findings and limits: Compared with healthy controls, HIV-infected patients showed less CDR3 sharing between individuals.

The V call is TRBV20-1, the J call TRBJ2-3, with TRBD2 matching 10 bases. This clonotype was sampled from an adult with HIV infection. The donor label of this sample is uncertain. The specimen was blood, collected before antiretroviral therapy. The DNA for the CDR3 is TGCAGTGCCCAGGGCCTAGCGGGGGAGGCAGATACGCAGTATTTT. This sequence encodes CSAQGLAGEADTQYF.